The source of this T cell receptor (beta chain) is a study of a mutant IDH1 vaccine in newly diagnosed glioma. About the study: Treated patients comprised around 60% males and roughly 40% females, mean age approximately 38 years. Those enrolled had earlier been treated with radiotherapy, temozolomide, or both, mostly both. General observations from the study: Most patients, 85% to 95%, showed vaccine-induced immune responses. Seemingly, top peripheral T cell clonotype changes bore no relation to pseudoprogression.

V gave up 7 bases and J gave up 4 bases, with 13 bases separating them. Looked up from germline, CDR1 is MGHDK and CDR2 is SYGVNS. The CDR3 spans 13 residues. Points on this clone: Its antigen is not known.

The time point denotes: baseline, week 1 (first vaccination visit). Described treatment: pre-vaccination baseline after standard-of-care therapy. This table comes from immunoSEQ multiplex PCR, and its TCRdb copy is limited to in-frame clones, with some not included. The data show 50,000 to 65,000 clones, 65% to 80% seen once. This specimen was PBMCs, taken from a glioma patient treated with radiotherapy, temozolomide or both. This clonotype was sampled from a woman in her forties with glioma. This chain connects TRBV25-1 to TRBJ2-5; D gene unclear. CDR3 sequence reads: CASMSGPRETQYF. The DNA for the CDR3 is TGTGCCAGCATGTCCGGGCCTCGAGAGACCCAGTACTTC. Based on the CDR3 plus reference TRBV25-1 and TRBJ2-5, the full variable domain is EADIYQTPRYLVIGTGKKITLECSQTMGHDKMYWYQQDPGMELHLIHYSYGVNSTEKGDLSSESTVSRIRTEHFPLTLESARPSHTSQYLCASMSGPRETQYFGPGTRLLVL.